This T cell receptor (beta chain) appears in the sequencing data of a study of blood T cell repertoires in COVID-19. The method was immunoSEQ multiplex PCR; TCRdb's version includes in-frame clones alone and lacks a portion of them. The sample yields about 36,000 clones, about 81% seen once. V was clipped by 2 bases and J by 7 bases; unmatched bases: 9. The CDR3 has 16 amino acids. CDR1 and CDR2 from the germline V gene are SGDLS and YYNGEE. This sequence joins TRBV9 and TRBJ1-4, with 9 bases that match TRBD1. The clonotype comes from a human donor in a cohort sampled during active or convalescent COVID-19. The donor label of this sample is uncertain. Input material: peripheral blood. This chain's CDR3 is CASSVGQGIDSEKLFF. CDR3 sequence (DNA): TGTGCCAGCAGCGTCGGACAGGGGATAGATAGTGAAAAACTGTTTTTT.